This TCR beta chain was sequenced during a study of T cell repertoires in cytomegalovirus infection. In the study overall: An indication of both CMV infection and matching HLA type came from public TCR beta signatures.

TCRdb called the reads again in MiXCR, with one record for every CDR3 protein. The sample has around 280,000 distinct CDR3 sequences, around 10% seen once. Study findings and constraints: The cumulative frequency of public TCR beta families distinguished individuals who carried CMV together with the relevant HLA. In two of eight donors, the top clonotype was HLA-C-restricted CMV-specific.

About this clonotype itself: The antigen is unknown. One end of the junction fails to match germline, which may point to a read error.

CDR3 length equals 17 residues. CDR1 is LGHDT and CDR2 is YNNKEL in the germline V gene (reference sequence). The specimen sequenced was PBMCs. The origin of this receptor is a human donor in good health (CMV status not recorded). Some clones in this sample may be carry-over from other donors' samples. V and J are TRBV3-1 and TRBJ1-2, with D tentatively TRBD1 (6 bases). CDR3 in amino acids: CASSQDVSRGTNYVYNF. The CDR3 DNA sequence: TGTGCCAGCAGCCAGGACGTAAGCAGGGGCACTAACTATGTCTACAACTTC.